Sequencing of this T cell receptor beta chain was carried out in a study of T cell changes during pregnancy in multiple sclerosis. Germline loops: CDR1 SGHNT, CDR2 YYREEE (reference sequence). V was pared by 4 bases and J by 7 bases, with 9 bases of the junction left unmatched. The CDR3 covers 14 residues. The data were produced by immunoSEQ multiplex PCR, yet TCRdb's version contains in-frame clones alone and is incomplete. The sample has some 17,000 clones; approximately 88% are singletons. Here the sequenced sample was CD8+ T cells from peripheral blood mononuclear cells, taken in the third trimester of pregnancy. The V call is TRBV5-4, the J call TRBJ1-1; 8 bases align to TRBD1. The TCR comes from a female donor in good health, enrolled as a control in a pregnancy study. The CDR3, as DNA: TGTGCCAGCAGCGCCACAGGGGGGAGGGATGAAGCTTTCTTT. Translating gives CASSATGGRDEAFF.